The 22 T cell receptor beta chains reported below all come from one sample, sequenced in a study of cytomegalovirus exposure and HLA in healthy donors. The primer mix had 60 Vbeta and 13 Jbeta primers. Some clones are missing from TCRdb's copy, which holds only in-frame ones; the method was immunoSEQ multiplex PCR. The sample lists over 150,000 clones, about 76% occurring once. Sequencing was done on a sample of PBMCs. The receptor source for this set is a male donor in good health and CMV-seropositive.

The chain has TRBV2 and TRBJ2-3, with 9 positions matching TRBD2. Germline CDR1 SNHLY, CDR2 FYNNEI. This CDR3 is built from 15 residues. The junction had 5 bases not matched to a gene; V was cut back by 5 bases and J by 2 bases. Here the CDR3 DNA reads TGTGCCAGCAGTAGGCTAGCGGGACACACAGATACGCAGTATTTT. Its protein is CASSRLAGHTDTQYF.

This chain connects TRBV27 to TRBJ1-2, with 8 bases lining up with TRBD1. The CDR3 spans 14 residues. Germline CDR1 reads MNHEY; CDR2 reads SMNVEV (reference sequence). The V segment lost 4 bases and the J segment 4 bases; nucleotides outside the gene matches: 5. The CDR3 sequence is CASSSSGGLYGYTF. For the CDR3, the DNA is TGTGCCAGCAGTTCCTCAGGGGGCCTCTATGGCTACACCTTC.

Here the CDR3 DNA reads TGTGCCAGCAGCTTAATACAGGGGGGTGGCTACACCTTC. It translates to CASSLIQGGGYTF. This sequence joins TRBV7-8 and TRBJ1-2, with 8 bases matching TRBD1. Trimming took 2 bases from V and 7 from J; bases not matched to a gene: 3. Germline CDR1 reads SGHVS; CDR2 reads FQNEAQ. The CDR3 is 13 amino acids. The full variable domain, rest sourced from reference TRBV7-8 and TRBJ1-2, is GAGVSQSPRYKVAKRGQDVALRCDPISGHVSLFWYQQALGQGPEFLTYFQNEAQLDKSGLPSDRFFAERPEGSVSTLKIQRTQQEDSAVYLCASSLIQGGGYTFGSGTRLTVV.

This clone appeared a few times. The rearrangement uses TRBV2 and TRBJ2-7; D is undetermined. V dropped 7 bases and J dropped 7 bases, with 17 bases sitting between them. Germline CDR1 reads SNHLY; CDR2 reads FYNNEI. This CDR3 contains 13 residues. CDR3 sequence: CASNLLTTGEQYF. CDR3 nucleotides: TGTGCCAGCAATTTGCTGACCACCGGGGAGCAGTACTTC.

This clone was detected a few times. The chain combines TRBV2 with TRBJ1-1; D is ambiguous. Germline loops: CDR1 SNHLY, CDR2 FYNNEI. The CDR3 loop spans 16 amino acids. V was cut by 6 bases and J by 1 base, with 18 bases left in between. This CDR3 reads CASRGLGPRRNTEAFF. The CDR3 bases are TGTGCCAGCAGAGGACTGGGCCCACGAAGGAACACTGAAGCTTTCTTT.

The chain recombines TRBV7-8 with TRBJ2-3; no reliable D call. The germline V gene has CDR1 SGHVS and CDR2 FQNEAQ. The CDR3 is 17 residues long. The ends were cut back, 5 bases at V and 3 bases at J, with 21 bases in the middle. The CDR3 DNA sequence: TGTGCCAGCAGCCGTTTTATGAGCAGGATGACAACAGATACGCAGTATTTT. Protein sequence: CASSRFMSRMTTDTQYF.

The chain has TRBV6-5 and TRBJ2-2; TRBD2 is a possible D gene (5 bases). The CDR3 is made up of 12 amino acids. V was pared by 5 bases and J by 7 bases, with 8 bases between. CDR1 and CDR2 from the germline V gene are MNHEY and SVGAGI. The CDR3 DNA reads as TGTGCCAGCAGTACCGGGGACGGGGAGCTGTTTTTT. This sequence encodes CASSTGDGELFF.

The rearrangement links TRBV18 to TRBJ1-5, with TRBD1 matching 10 bases. CDR1 is KGHSH, CDR2 LQKENI, per germline. V trimming: 4 bases; J trimming: 0 bases; junction bases outside the gene matches: 0. The CDR3 has 15 residues. The CDR3 is CASSRDRGSNQPQHF. The CDR3 DNA reads as TGTGCCAGCTCACGGGACAGGGGTAGCAATCAGCCCCAGCATTTT.

The rearrangement joins TRBV6-1 to TRBJ2-2; weak D call: TRBD1 (6 bases). CDR3 size: 13 residues. Trimming took off 5 bases at V and 7 bases at J, with 11 bases between the two ends. Germline V gene data show CDR1 as MNHNS and CDR2 as SASEGT. In nucleotides, the CDR3 is TGTGCCAGCAGTCTTACAGGGATCGGGGAGCTGTTTTTT. This sequence encodes CASSLTGIGELFF.

The gene calls are TRBV4-1 and TRBJ1-2; D might be TRBD1 (6 bases). V was shortened by 4 bases and J by 13 bases, with 22 bases between the two germline ends. This CDR3 spans 14 amino acids. Germline V gene data show CDR1 as MGHRA and CDR2 as YSYEKL. CDR3 DNA sequence: TGCGCCAGCAGCCTGAACCAGGGGTCGAGCCGTCCCACCTTC. As protein: CASSLNQGSSRPTF.

The chain carries TRBV11-1 and TRBJ2-1; TRBD2 aligns across 8 bases. The CDR3 totals 15 residues. The junction had 5 bases not matched to a gene; V was cut back by 3 bases and J by 4 bases. Germline V gives CDR1 SGHAT, CDR2 FQDESV (reference sequence). The CDR3 DNA is TGTGCCAGCAGCTTCGGGGGGGCCTATTACAATGAGCAGTTCTTC. Translated: CASSFGGAYYNEQFF.

This clone occurred once. The chain has TRBV9 and TRBJ2-7; D perhaps matches TRBD1 (7 bases). Trimming took 0 bases from V and 2 from J, leaving 12 bases between them. Germline V gene data show CDR1 as SGDLS and CDR2 as YYNGEE. This CDR3 is built from 15 residues. CDR3 loop: CASSVGAGGTYEQYF. The CDR3 DNA is TGTGCCAGCAGCGTAGGGGCAGGGGGGACCTACGAGCAGTACTTC.

V usage is TRBV6-4 and J usage is TRBJ2-2; 11 bases are a match to TRBD1. V lost 6 bases to trimming and J lost 7 bases; unmatched junction nucleotides: 7. There are 15 residues in the CDR3. Germline assignment: CDR1 MRHNA and CDR2 SNTAGT. The CDR3 loop is CASSSGQGEVGELFF. CDR3 nucleotides: TGTGCCAGCAGCTCGGGACAGGGGGAAGTCGGGGAGCTGTTTTTT.

V usage is TRBV5-1 and J usage is TRBJ2-7, with D unclear. V lost 0 bases and J lost 0, with 10 bases in between. The CDR3 contains 15 residues. Germline loops: CDR1 SGHRS, CDR2 YFSETQ. The CDR3 region is CASSLGAPPSYEQYF. CDR3 coding DNA: TGCGCCAGCAGCTTGGGGGCTCCCCCCTCCTACGAGCAGTACTTC.

The chain recombines TRBV29-1 with TRBJ1-3, with TRBD1 matching over 11 bases. Germline CDR1 reads SQVTM; CDR2 reads ANQGSEA. The CDR3 consists of 16 residues. V dropped 4 bases and J dropped 3; count of bases not matched to a gene: 8. The CDR3 loop is CSVGRRTGGGGNTIYF. The CDR3 nucleotides read TGCAGCGTTGGAAGGCGGACAGGGGGCGGTGGAAACACCATATATTTT.

The V call is TRBV25-1, the J call TRBJ1-2; TRBD1 agrees at 7 bases. Germline V gene sequence: CDR1 MGHDK, CDR2 SYGVNS. The V gene end was trimmed by 4 bases and the J gene end by 0 bases; junction bases not matched to a gene: 11. The CDR3 spans 17 residues. CDR3 nucleotides: TGTGCCAGCAGTGCCCATATGGCGGGACAGCCTAACTATGGCTACACCTTC. This translates into CASSAHMAGQPNYGYTF.

The chain combines TRBV9 with TRBJ1-3, with 7 bases aligning to TRBD1. Germline trimming cut 0 bases from V and 7 bases from J; bases unmatched to any gene: 7. CDR3 size: 15 residues. Germline values: CDR1 SGDLS, CDR2 YYNGEE. Here the CDR3 DNA reads TGTGCCAGCAGCGTAGAGCCGCGCAGGGGGAACACCATATATTTT. It specifies CASSVEPRRGNTIYF.

CDR3 nucleotides: TGTGCCTGGATGGAGGGGCCGGCGGCTGGAAACACCATATATTTT. As protein: CAWMEGPAAGNTIYF. This chain links TRBV30 with TRBJ1-3, with D maybe TRBD1 (5 bases). The CDR3 contains 15 residues. Per germline, CDR1 GTSNPN and CDR2 SVGIG (reference sequence). The V gene lost 4 bases and the J gene lost 2 bases, with 15 bases spanning the gap.

The chain couples TRBV4-3 to TRBJ2-5, with D unresolved. Germline V gene sequence: CDR1 LGHNA, CDR2 YSLEER. Trimming took off 1 base at V and 3 bases at J, with 6 bases between the two ends. This CDR3 is built from 13 residues. CDR3 sequence (DNA): TGCGCCAGCAGCCAAGGATCAGAAGAGACCCAGTACTTC. Translating gives CASSQGSEETQYF.

CDR3 in amino acids: CASSPGGARGVWETQYF. In DNA form, the CDR3 reads TGCGCCAGCAGCCCCGGGGGGGCTAGGGGTGTTTGGGAGACCCAGTACTTC. The chain employs TRBV4-1 and TRBJ2-5, with 8 nucleotides matching TRBD2. The germline V gene encodes CDR1 MGHRA and CDR2 YSYEKL. With V trimmed by 4 bases and J by 5 bases, 15 bases remained unmatched. The CDR3 covers 17 residues.

A single count supports this clone. The chain joins TRBV7-9 to TRBJ1-2; tentatively, D is TRBD1 (6 bases). The CDR3 has 15 residues. Germline V CDR1 and CDR2: SEHNR, FQNEAQ (reference sequence). The V gene lost 0 bases and the J gene lost 2 bases, with 10 bases spanning the gap. CDR3 bases: TGTGCCAGCAGCTTAGCACAGGGCTCCAACTATGGCTACACCTTC. As protein: CASSLAQGSNYGYTF. Combining the CDR3 with reference TRBV7-9 and TRBJ1-2 gives the whole variable domain DTGVSQNPRHKITKRGQNVTFRCDPISEHNRLYWYRQTLGQGPEFLTYFQNEAQLEKSRLLSDRFSAERPKGSFSTLEIQRTEQGDSAMYLCASSLAQGSNYGYTFGSGTRLTVV.

The J gene is TRBJ1-4, the V gene TRBV2, with no clear D. The germline V gene encodes CDR1 SNHLY and CDR2 FYNNEI. The CDR3 spans 14 residues. The V and J ends lost 7 bases and 0 bases respectively, with 9 bases between them. CDR3 protein: CASTLQSTNEKLFF. CDR3 coding DNA: TGTGCCAGCACATTACAGTCAACTAATGAAAAACTGTTTTTT.